In this sample, the clone carrying this T cell receptor (beta chain) turned up many times. Its specificity is not known. These data originate in a study of CD8 T cells in ankylosing spondylitis. Study conclusions and caveats: Both synovial fluid and blood in reactive arthritis had previously been reported to carry some motif variants. There was reportedly significant enrichment of clones that were disease-linked in matched ankylosing spondylitis synovial fluid.

Libraries for TCR beta were made by quantitative 5'-RACE with molecular barcodes. One entry per CDR3 protein results from TCRdb running MiXCR on the 5' RACE reads. The table has 150,000 to 200,000 distinct CDR3 sequences, roughly 13% seen once. The ends lost 5 bases at V and 8 bases at J; junction bases unmatched: 12. This CDR3 is 16 amino acids long. This clonotype was sampled from a female donor with ankylosing spondylitis or in good health (not recorded which). Material for sequencing was blood, either unsorted or a sorted T cell fraction (not recorded which). This chain connects TRBV12-3 or TRBV12-4 to TRBJ2-1, with 10 bases matching TRBD2. The CDR3 reads CASSGRIIAGGHEQFF. In DNA form, the CDR3 reads TGTGCCAGCAGTGGGAGGATAATAGCGGGAGGTCATGAGCAGTTCTTC.